This is a list of T cell receptor beta chains from one sample in a study of T cells in localized non-small cell lung cancer. The repertoire was sequenced with immunoSEQ multiplex PCR; TCRdb's copy has only in-frame clones and lacks some. The profile shows under 35,000 clones, about 90% of them singletons. Sequenced material: peripheral blood, taken before any cancer treatment. Receptor source: a female donor over 55 with stage I lung adenocarcinoma. Both conserved end residues are part of each CDR3. A D gene is named only where the DNA matches it firmly. Only part of the rows carry a size: once, few, many, or a class if the clone is expanded.

clone size	V gene	D gene	J gene	CDR3 length	CDR3 protein	CDR3 DNA
.	TRBV7-8	TRBD1	TRBJ2-1	12	CASTRQGNEQFF	TGTGCCAGCACCCGACAGGGGAATGAGCAGTTCTTC
.	TRBV30	.	TRBJ1-5	17	CAWSAKGFGYSNQPQHF	TGTGCCTGGAGTGCAAAGGGTTTCGGATATAGCAATCAGCCCCAGCATTTT
.	TRBV11-3	.	TRBJ2-7	18	CASSLERPVQGPAYEQYF	TGTGCCAGCAGCTTAGAACGGCCGGTACAGGGCCCAGCCTACGAGCAGTACTTC
.	TRBV29-1	.	TRBJ2-7	13	CSVEKGGGYEQYF	TGCAGCGTTGAAAAAGGGGGTGGATACGAGCAGTACTTC
.	TRBV19	.	TRBJ1-4	16	CASSNTTIRANEKLFF	TGTGCCAGTAGCAACACCACGATAAGGGCTAATGAAAAACTGTTTTTT
.	TRBV14	TRBD1	TRBJ1-2	14	CASSTPGTGNGYTF	TGTGCCAGCAGCACTCCCGGGACAGGAAATGGCTACACCTTC
few	TRBV5-1	.	TRBJ1-1	14	CASSLDRVGTEAFF	TGCGCCAGCAGCTTGGACAGGGTGGGGACTGAAGCTTTCTTT
once	TRBV19	TRBD1	TRBJ1-1	15	CASTRTGGAGTEAFF	TGTGCCAGTACTAGGACAGGGGGCGCGGGCACTGAAGCTTTCTTT
once	TRBV5-5	TRBD1	TRBJ1-1	11	CAVRTGNEAFF	TGTGCCGTTAGGACAGGGAACGAAGCTTTCTTT
.	TRBV5-4	.	TRBJ1-2	15	CASSSGWSRNYGYTF	TGTGCCAGCAGCTCCGGTTGGAGTCGTAACTATGGCTACACCTTC
.	TRBV6-1	TRBD1	TRBJ1-1	15	CASSDSAGGRTEAFF	TGTGCCAGCAGTGATTCGGCAGGGGGCAGGACTGAAGCTTTCTTT
.	TRBV7-9	.	TRBJ2-1	14	CASSLRGTYNEQFF	TGTGCCAGCAGCTTACGGGGCACCTACAATGAGCAGTTCTTC
.	TRBV7-6	.	TRBJ2-2	13	CASSLAGTGELFF	TGTGCCAGCAGCTTAGCGGGGACCGGGGAGCTGTTTTTT
few	TRBV6-5	TRBD1	TRBJ1-1	16	CASSYSYRGSNTEAFF	TGTGCCAGCAGTTACTCCTACAGGGGATCGAACACTGAAGCTTTCTTT
.	TRBV10-1	.	TRBJ1-5	12	CASSQGNQPQHF	TGCGCCAGCAGCCAGGGCAATCAGCCCCAGCATTTT
.	TRBV21-1	.	TRBJ1-6	16	CASTEGRQLDNSPLHF	TGTGCCAGCACCGAGGGGAGGCAGTTAGATAATTCACCCCTCCACTTT
.	TRBV6-1	.	TRBJ1-1	16	CASSGTRGQMNTEAFF	TGTGCCAGCAGTGGGACCCGCGGACAGATGAACACTGAAGCTTTCTTT
.	TRBV4-3	TRBD1	TRBJ1-1	12	CASSQDRGQAFF	TGCGCCAGCAGCCAAGATAGGGGGCAAGCTTTCTTT
.	TRBV19	.	TRBJ1-5	14	CASSPAGSNQPQHF	TGTGCCAGTAGTCCTGCTGGTAGCAATCAGCCCCAGCATTTT
.	TRBV29-1	.	TRBJ1-2	15	CSVQVDGPFNYGYTF	TGCAGCGTTCAAGTGGACGGGCCCTTCAACTATGGCTACACCTTC
.	TRBV5-1	TRBD1	TRBJ2-5	14	CASSSGTGGETQYF	TGCGCCAGCAGCTCCGGGACAGGGGGAGAGACCCAGTACTTC
few	TRBV6-1	.	TRBJ1-1	13	CASNRDMNTEAFF	TGTGCCAGCAACAGGGACATGAACACTGAAGCTTTCTTT
.	TRBV15	.	TRBJ2-7	13	CATSRDDGGEQYF	TGTGCCACCAGCAGAGACGATGGGGGAGAGCAGTACTTC
.	TRBV6-1	.	TRBJ1-5	14	CASSDGYSNQPQHF	TGTGCCAGCAGTGACGGCTATAGCAATCAGCCCCAGCATTTT
.	TRBV9	.	TRBJ2-5	16	CASSVGVGGRQETQYF	TGTGCCAGCAGCGTGGGGGTAGGAGGGCGCCAAGAGACCCAGTACTTC
.	TRBV10-1	TRBD2	TRBJ2-5	15	CASSRTSGVGGTQYF	TGCGCCAGCAGTCGGACTAGCGGGGTCGGGGGGACCCAGTACTTC
.	TRBV29-1	.	TRBJ1-1	13	CSGGQFMNTEAFF	TGCAGCGGCGGACAGTTTATGAACACTGAAGCTTTCTTT
.	TRBV7-8	.	TRBJ1-1	13	CASSLDSGTEAFF	TGTGCCAGCAGCTTAGATTCGGGCACTGAAGCTTTCTTT
once	TRBV5-1	.	TRBJ2-5	13	CATSGNVEETQYF	TGCGCCACCTCAGGGAACGTCGAAGAGACCCAGTACTTC
.	TRBV30	.	TRBJ1-3	12	CAWNGARDTIYF	TGTGCCTGGAATGGAGCCCGAGACACCATATATTTT
.	TRBV5-1	.	TRBJ1-1	15	CASSLAKLANTEAFF	TGCGCCAGCAGCTTGGCCAAGCTCGCGAACACTGAAGCTTTCTTT
.	TRBV12-5	.	TRBJ1-4	12	CASGWEDEKLFF	TGTGCTAGTGGTTGGGAGGACGAAAAGCTGTTTTTT
few	TRBV7-9	.	TRBJ1-1	14	CASSSDSPNTEAFF	TGTGCCAGCAGCAGTGACAGCCCCAACACTGAAGCTTTCTTT
.	TRBV6-6	.	TRBJ2-5	15	CASSYPGPRQETQYF	TGTGCCAGCAGTTACCCGGGACCACGACAAGAGACCCAGTACTTC
.	TRBV7-2	TRBD1	TRBJ1-2	15	CASSSWTGLNYGYTF	TGTGCCAGCAGCTCGTGGACAGGCCTTAACTATGGCTACACCTTC
.	TRBV7-2	.	TRBJ1-4	14	CASTKAATNEKLFF	TGTGCCAGCACCAAGGCAGCAACTAATGAAAAACTGTTTTTT
.	TRBV29-1	.	TRBJ2-3	16	CSVLRQGPGRSGTQYF	TGCAGCGTTTTACGTCAGGGCCCAGGTCGCTCAGGCACGCAGTATTTT
few	TRBV14	.	TRBJ1-6	15	CASSDLGSYNSPLHF	TGTGCCAGCAGCGACTTAGGATCTTATAATTCACCCCTCCACTTT
.	TRBV7-2	.	TRBJ2-3	15	CASSPRGGGTDTQYF	TGTGCCAGCAGCCCACGCGGGGGCGGCACAGATACGCAGTATTTT
once	TRBV5-4	TRBD2	TRBJ2-5	14	CAWGGTQYQETQYF	TGTGCCTGGGGGGGGACTCAGTACCAAGAGACCCAGTACTTC
.	TRBV5-1	TRBD1	TRBJ2-2	21	CASSLVPTGQGRGSNTGELFF	TGCGCCAGCAGCTTGGTCCCAACGGGACAGGGACGGGGTTCGAACACCGGGGAGCTGTTTTTT
.	TRBV5-5	.	TRBJ2-3	15	CASSPGVSSTDTQYF	TGTGCCAGCAGCCCCGGCGTGTCTAGCACAGATACGCAGTATTTT
.	TRBV19	.	TRBJ1-6	14	CASSMGRSNSPLHF	TGTGCCAGTAGTATGGGACGGTCTAATTCACCCCTCCACTTT
.	TRBV6-5	.	TRBJ1-2	16	CASSYYTLRGNYGYTF	TGTGCCAGCAGTTACTATACACTGCGGGGGAACTATGGCTACACCTTC
.	TRBV18	.	TRBJ1-2	16	CASSPLIRRTLEGYTF	TGTGCCAGCTCACCCCTTATACGGCGGACCCTGGAGGGCTACACCTTC